The entry below describes one TCR beta chain. Its specificity is unknown. This entry comes from a study of CD8+ T cells in alopecia areata. Study background: Tofacitinib lasted 6 to 18 months, then 6 months off drug.

Trimming left V 4 bases short and J 4 bases short, with 16 bases between. Germline V lookup: CDR1 SNHLY, CDR2 FYNNEI. The CDR3 is 15 amino acids. The study's findings and limits: Between patients, shared TCR sequences were less clear than in mice. This was possibly due in part to HLA diversity in the patient population.

cDNA reverse transcribed from extracted RNA served as the sequencing template. Clones were read by immunoSEQ multiplex PCR, and TCRdb kept only the in-frame ones, dropping some. The sample yields more than 150,000 clones, 50% to 60% seen once. This clonotype was obtained from a human donor with alopecia areata. The sequencing here drew on CD4+ T cells sorted from blood, taken at week 0. The J gene is TRBJ1-1, the V gene TRBV2; perhaps TRBD1 as D (5 bases). The CDR3 region is CASSGIAGGGTEAFF. Written as DNA, the CDR3 is TGTGCCAGCAGTGGAATAGCCGGGGGGGGCACTGAAGCTTTCTTT.